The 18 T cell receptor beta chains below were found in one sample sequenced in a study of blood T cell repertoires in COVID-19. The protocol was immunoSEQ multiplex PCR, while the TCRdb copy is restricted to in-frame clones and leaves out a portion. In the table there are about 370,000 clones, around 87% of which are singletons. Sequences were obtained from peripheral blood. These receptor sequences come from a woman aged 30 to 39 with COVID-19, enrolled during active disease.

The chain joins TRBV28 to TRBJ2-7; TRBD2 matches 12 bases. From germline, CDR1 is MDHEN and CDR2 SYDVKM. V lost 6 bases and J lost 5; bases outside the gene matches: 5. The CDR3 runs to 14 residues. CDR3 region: CASSRWTSGDEQYF. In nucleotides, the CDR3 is TGTGCCAGCAGCCGTTGGACTAGCGGGGACGAGCAGTACTTC.

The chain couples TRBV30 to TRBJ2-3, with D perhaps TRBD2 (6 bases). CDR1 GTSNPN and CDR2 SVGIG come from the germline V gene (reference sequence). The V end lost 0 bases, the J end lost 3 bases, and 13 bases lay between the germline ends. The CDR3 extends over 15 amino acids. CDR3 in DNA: TGTGCCTGGAGTGTGTTAGCGGAAAGGACAGATACGCAGTATTTT. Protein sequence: CAWSVLAERTDTQYF.

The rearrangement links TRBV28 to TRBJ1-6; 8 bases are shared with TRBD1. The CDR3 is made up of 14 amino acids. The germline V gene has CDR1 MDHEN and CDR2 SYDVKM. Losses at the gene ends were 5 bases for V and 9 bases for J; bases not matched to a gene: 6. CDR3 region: CASSGGTGGSPLHF. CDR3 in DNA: TGTGCCAGCAGTGGGGGGACAGGCGGTTCACCCCTCCACTTT.

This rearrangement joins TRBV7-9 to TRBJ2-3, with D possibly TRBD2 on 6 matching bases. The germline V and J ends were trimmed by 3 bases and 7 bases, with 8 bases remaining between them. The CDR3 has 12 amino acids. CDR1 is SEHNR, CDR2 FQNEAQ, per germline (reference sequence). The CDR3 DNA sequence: TGTGCCAGCAGCTTGGAGGGGTATACGCAGTATTTT. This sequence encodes CASSLEGYTQYF.

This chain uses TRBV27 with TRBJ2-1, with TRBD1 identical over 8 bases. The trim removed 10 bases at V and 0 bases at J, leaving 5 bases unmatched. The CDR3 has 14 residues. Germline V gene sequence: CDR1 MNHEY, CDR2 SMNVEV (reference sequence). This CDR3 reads CATTGTGSYNEQFF. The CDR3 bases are TGTGCCACCACCGGGACAGGCTCCTACAATGAGCAGTTCTTC.

CDR3 sequence reads: CATSDSSGGSYEQYF. As DNA, the CDR3 is TGTGCCACCAGTGATAGCTCGGGGGGATCCTACGAGCAGTACTTC. This rearrangement joins TRBV24-1 to TRBJ2-7; 7 nucleotides align to TRBD2. The CDR3 length is 15 residues. Unmatched junction bases numbered 5, after V lost 3 bases and J lost 1 base. Germline loops: CDR1 KGHDR, CDR2 SFDVKD.

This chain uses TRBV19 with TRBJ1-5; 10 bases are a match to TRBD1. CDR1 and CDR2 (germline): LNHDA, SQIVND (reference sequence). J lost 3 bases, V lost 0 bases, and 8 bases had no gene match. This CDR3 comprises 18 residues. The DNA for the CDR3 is TGTGCCAGTAGTATAGAACCGGACAGGGGGTTTTACAATCAGCCCCAGCATTTT. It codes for CASSIEPDRGFYNQPQHF.

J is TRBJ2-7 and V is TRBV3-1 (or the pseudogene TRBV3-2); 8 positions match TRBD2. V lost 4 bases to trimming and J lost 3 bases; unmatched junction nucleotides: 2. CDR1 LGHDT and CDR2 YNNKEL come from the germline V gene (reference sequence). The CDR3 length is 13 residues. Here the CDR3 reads CASSPSGSYEQYF. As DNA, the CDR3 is TGTGCCAGCAGCCCCAGCGGGAGCTACGAGCAGTACTTC.

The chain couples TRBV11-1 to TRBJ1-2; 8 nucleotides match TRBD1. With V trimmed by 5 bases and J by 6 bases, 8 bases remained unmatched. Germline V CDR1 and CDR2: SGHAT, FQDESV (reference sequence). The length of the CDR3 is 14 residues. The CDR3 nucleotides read TGTGCCAGCAGCCTTAGACAGGGGAATGATGGCTACACCTTC. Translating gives CASSLRQGNDGYTF.

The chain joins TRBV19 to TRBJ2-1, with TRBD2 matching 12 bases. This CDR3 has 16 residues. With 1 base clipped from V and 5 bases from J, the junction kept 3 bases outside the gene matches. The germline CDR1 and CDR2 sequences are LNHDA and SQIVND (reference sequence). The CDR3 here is CASSIAGLAGHNEQFF. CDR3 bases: TGTGCCAGTAGTATAGCGGGACTAGCGGGCCACAATGAGCAGTTCTTC.

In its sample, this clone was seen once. The CDR3 is CASSIDGRAHQPQHF. For the CDR3, the DNA is TGTGCCAGTAGTATAGATGGCAGGGCTCATCAGCCCCAGCATTTT. This chain uses TRBV19 with TRBJ1-5, with D possibly matching TRBD1 (5 bases). The V gene lost 0 bases and the J gene lost 5 bases, with 11 bases spanning the gap. The germline V gene encodes CDR1 LNHDA and CDR2 SQIVND (reference sequence). This CDR3 region has 15 residues.

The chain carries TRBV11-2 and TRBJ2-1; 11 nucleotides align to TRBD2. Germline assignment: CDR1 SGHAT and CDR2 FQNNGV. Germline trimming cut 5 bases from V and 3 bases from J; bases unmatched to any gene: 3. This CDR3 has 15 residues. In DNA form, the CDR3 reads TGTGCCAGCAGCGGGACTAGCGGACTCTACAATGAGCAGTTCTTC. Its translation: CASSGTSGLYNEQFF.

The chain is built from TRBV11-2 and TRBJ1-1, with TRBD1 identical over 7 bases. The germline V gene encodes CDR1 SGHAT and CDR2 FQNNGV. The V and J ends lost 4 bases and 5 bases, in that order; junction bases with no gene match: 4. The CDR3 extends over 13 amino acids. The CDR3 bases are TGTGCCAGCAGCTCGACAGGGAAGACTGAAGCTTTCTTT. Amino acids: CASSSTGKTEAFF.

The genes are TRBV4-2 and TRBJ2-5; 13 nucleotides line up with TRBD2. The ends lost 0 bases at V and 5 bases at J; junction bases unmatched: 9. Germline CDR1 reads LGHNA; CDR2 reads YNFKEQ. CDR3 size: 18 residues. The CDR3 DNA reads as TGTGCCAGCAGCCAAGAACTAGCGGGAGGGCCGAATACTGAGACCCAGTACTTC. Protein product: CASSQELAGGPNTETQYF.

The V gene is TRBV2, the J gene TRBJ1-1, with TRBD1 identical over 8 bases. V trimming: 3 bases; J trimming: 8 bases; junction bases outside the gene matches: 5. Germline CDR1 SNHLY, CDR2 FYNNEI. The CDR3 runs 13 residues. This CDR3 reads CASSDSGQVEAFF. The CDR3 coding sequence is TGTGCCAGCAGTGACTCGGGACAGGTGGAAGCTTTCTTT.

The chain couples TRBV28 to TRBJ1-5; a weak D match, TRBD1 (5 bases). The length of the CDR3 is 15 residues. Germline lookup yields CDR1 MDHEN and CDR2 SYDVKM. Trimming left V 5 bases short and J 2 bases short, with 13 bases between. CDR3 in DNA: TGTGCCAGCAGTGCGACAGTTGGAGGCAATCAGCCCCAGCATTTT. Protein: CASSATVGGNQPQHF.

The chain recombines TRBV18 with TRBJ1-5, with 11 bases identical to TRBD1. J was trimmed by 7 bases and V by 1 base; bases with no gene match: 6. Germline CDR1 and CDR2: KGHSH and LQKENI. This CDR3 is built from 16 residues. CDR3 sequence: CASSPRGQGVGQPQHF. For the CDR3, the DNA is TGTGCCAGCTCACCACGGGGACAGGGGGTTGGACAGCCCCAGCATTTT.

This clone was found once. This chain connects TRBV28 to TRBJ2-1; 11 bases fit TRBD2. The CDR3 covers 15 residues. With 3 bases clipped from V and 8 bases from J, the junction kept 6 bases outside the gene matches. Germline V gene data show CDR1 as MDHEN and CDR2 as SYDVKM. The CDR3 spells CASSFTSGSSYEQFF. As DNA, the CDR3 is TGTGCCAGCAGTTTCACTAGCGGGAGTTCATATGAGCAGTTCTTC.